The next 17 T cell receptor beta chains were all read from a single sample in a study of blood T cell repertoires in COVID-19. Libraries were prepared by immunoSEQ multiplex PCR; TCRdb keeps only in-frame clonotypes and omits some of them. The table includes 350,000 to 400,000 clones, roughly 90% detected once. Sequenced material: peripheral blood. All receptors derive from a woman aged 60-75 years with COVID-19, enrolled during active disease.

The rearrangement joins TRBV7-2 to TRBJ1-2, with D tentatively TRBD1 (6 bases). V lost 5 bases and J lost 4, with 17 bases in between. Germline V CDR1 and CDR2: SGHTA, FQGNSA. This CDR3 has 15 residues. The CDR3, as DNA: TGTGCCAGCAGCCTCTCCGGGACAACGCCCTATGGCTACACCTTC. It codes for CASSLSGTTPYGYTF.

In nucleotides, the CDR3 is TGCGCCAGCAGCCAAGATCTCCGAGGAGGCACCTACGAGCAGTACTTC. The encoded protein is CASSQDLRGGTYEQYF. This rearrangement joins TRBV4-1 to TRBJ2-7; D may be TRBD2 (5 bases). Trimming left V 0 bases short and J 2 bases short, with 14 bases between. The CDR3 runs 16 residues. Germline loops: CDR1 MGHRA, CDR2 YSYEKL.

The chain carries TRBV30 and TRBJ2-1, with 9 bases matching TRBD2. There are 13 residues in the CDR3. Trimming cost V 5 bases and J 5 bases; bases outside gene matches: 4. Germline assignment: CDR1 GTSNPN and CDR2 SVGIG (reference sequence). The CDR3 loop reads CAWERGVHNEQFF. The CDR3 coding sequence is TGTGCCTGGGAGCGGGGGGTCCACAATGAGCAGTTCTTC.

The genes are TRBV5-1 and TRBJ2-5; 9 bases line up with TRBD1. The CDR3 sequence is 14 residues long. Trimming took 0 bases from V and 4 from J; bases not matched to a gene: 1. The germline gives CDR1 SGHRS, CDR2 YFSETQ. CDR3 loop: CASSLGTGVETQYF. For the CDR3, the DNA is TGCGCCAGCAGCTTGGGGACAGGGGTAGAGACCCAGTACTTC.

DNA for the CDR3: TGTGCCAGCAGCCCTCGGACAGGGTCGCTAGTGGGTTACGAGCAGTACTTC. Translation gives CASSPRTGSLVGYEQYF. V and J are TRBV11-3 and TRBJ2-7, with 8 bases aligning to TRBD1. Germline loops: CDR1 SGHNT, CDR2 YENEEA. This CDR3 is built from 17 residues. J was trimmed by 4 bases and V by 5 bases; bases with no gene match: 16.

The J gene is TRBJ2-5, the V gene TRBV7-2; perhaps TRBD2 as D (6 bases). The CDR3 extends over 14 amino acids. From germline, CDR1 is SGHTA and CDR2 FQGNSA. With 1 base removed from V and 2 bases from J, the gap between germline ends came to 8 bases. CDR3: CASSLGAGQETQYF. In DNA form, the CDR3 reads TGTGCCAGCAGCTTAGGGGCGGGGCAAGAGACCCAGTACTTC.

V gene TRBV7-9 combines with J gene TRBJ1-1; D is undetermined. From germline, CDR1 is SEHNR and CDR2 FQNEAQ (reference sequence). The CDR3 is 15 amino acids. Trimming removed 1 base at V and 1 base at J, with 10 bases between. The CDR3 DNA follows: TGTGCCAGCAGCTTAGATATGGGAGGGAACACTGAAGCTTTCTTT. This gives the protein CASSLDMGGNTEAFF. Supplemented by reference TRBV7-9 and TRBJ1-1, the full variable domain reads DTGVSQNPRHKITKRGQNVTFRCDPISEHNRLYWYRQTLGQGPEFLTYFQNEAQLEKSRLLSDRFSAERPKGSFSTLEIQRTEQGDSAMYLCASSLDMGGNTEAFFGQGTRLTVV.

The chain employs TRBV9 and TRBJ2-5; possible D gene TRBD2, 6 bases. The germline V gene has CDR1 SGDLS and CDR2 YYNGEE. Trimming pared 3 bases from V and 1 base from J, leaving 7 bases between. CDR3 length: 13 residues. For the CDR3, the DNA is TGTGCCAGCAGCGGCGGGGTCCAAGAGACCCAGTACTTC. Translation gives CASSGGVQETQYF. The variable domain in full, completed from reference TRBV9 and TRBJ2-5, reads DSGVTQTPKHLITATGQRVTLRCSPRSGDLSVYWYQQSLDQGLQFLIQYYNGEERAKGNILERFSAQQFPDLHSELNLSSLELGDSALYFCASSGGVQETQYFGPGTRLLVL.

In its sample, this clone was seen once. The chain is built from TRBV3-1 (or the pseudogene TRBV3-2) and TRBJ1-1; 7 bases align to TRBD1. V dropped 1 base and J dropped 5; count of bases not matched to a gene: 7. This CDR3 spans 15 amino acids. Per germline, CDR1 LGHDT and CDR2 YNNKEL (reference sequence). DNA of the CDR3: TGTGCCAGCAGCCAAGGATTACAGGGGAGGACTGAAGCTTTCTTT. Translating it yields CASSQGLQGRTEAFF.

The chain employs TRBV11-3 and TRBJ1-1; D may be TRBD1 (6 bases). The V gene's germline CDR1 is SGHNT and CDR2 YENEEA. This CDR3 is built from 14 residues. V was trimmed by 5 bases and J by 0 bases, leaving 10 bases between them. Here the CDR3 reads CASSTRTVNTEAFF. The CDR3 coding sequence is TGTGCCAGCAGCACTCGGACAGTGAACACTGAAGCTTTCTTT.

The chain recombines TRBV5-1 with TRBJ1-2, with 8 bases aligning to TRBD1. Germline V gives CDR1 SGHRS, CDR2 YFSETQ. The CDR3 has 14 residues. V shed 4 bases and J 5 bases; nucleotides not matched to a gene: 7. The CDR3 sequence is CASSGQGAEYGYTF. CDR3 in DNA: TGCGCCAGCAGCGGTCAGGGGGCGGAATATGGCTACACCTTC.

The sample holds one count of this clone. V gene TRBV5-1 combines with J gene TRBJ1-1; D perhaps matches TRBD1 (6 bases). Looked up from germline, CDR1 is SGHRS and CDR2 is YFSETQ. The ends were cut back, 4 bases at V and 1 base at J, with 8 bases in the middle. CDR3 length: 13 amino acids. CDR3 sequence reads: CASSQTGNTEAFF. The CDR3 DNA reads as TGCGCCAGCAGCCAGACAGGGAACACTGAAGCTTTCTTT.

The chain uses TRBV7-8 and TRBJ2-3, with D possibly being TRBD1 (6 bases). V was trimmed by 5 bases and J by 8 bases, leaving 23 bases between them. The V gene's germline CDR1 is SGHVS and CDR2 FQNEAQ. This CDR3 is built from 16 residues. The CDR3 nucleotides read TGTGCCAGCAGCACTAAACCGGGACATCAACTCATTACGCAGTATTTT. Its protein is CASSTKPGHQLITQYF.

The V call is TRBV18, the J call TRBJ2-3; 7 positions agree with TRBD2. Germline V gene data show CDR1 as KGHSH and CDR2 as LQKENI. The CDR3 has 17 amino acids. V lost 0 bases to trimming and J lost 2 bases; unmatched junction nucleotides: 8. CDR3 region: CASSPPFLADFTDTQYF. The CDR3 DNA follows: TGTGCCAGCTCACCACCGTTTCTAGCGGACTTCACAGATACGCAGTATTTT.

The chain uses TRBV19 and TRBJ1-1; 8 bases are a match to TRBD1. After removal of 7 bases from V and 0 bases from J, the junction contained 10 bases not matched to a gene. From germline, CDR1 is LNHDA and CDR2 SQIVND (reference sequence). The CDR3 is 16 amino acids. CDR3 sequence (DNA): TGTGCCAGTACCGAGGGGACAGGTGGGGTGAACACTGAAGCTTTCTTT. Protein sequence: CASTEGTGGVNTEAFF. Full variable domain (outside the CDR3, taken from reference TRBV19 and TRBJ1-1): DGGITQSPKYLFRKEGQNVTLSCEQNLNHDAMYWYRQDPGQGLRLIYYSQIVNDFQKGDIAEGYSVSREKKESFPLTVTSAQKNPTAFYLCASTEGTGGVNTEAFFGQGTRLTVV.

This sequence joins TRBV27 and TRBJ2-7; 7 bases match TRBD1. The J segment lost 2 bases and the V segment lost 5 bases, leaving 6 bases of the junction unmatched. Germline V gives CDR1 MNHEY, CDR2 SMNVEV (reference sequence). CDR3 length: 14 amino acids. The CDR3 DNA sequence: TGTGCCAGCAGTGAGTACAGGGGAACCTACGAGCAGTACTTC. Translating it yields CASSEYRGTYEQYF.

V and J are TRBV30 and TRBJ2-7; weak D call: TRBD1 (6 bases). There are 13 residues in the CDR3. The germline gives CDR1 GTSNPN, CDR2 SVGIG (reference sequence). The V gene lost 8 bases and the J gene lost 6 bases, with 20 bases spanning the gap. CDR3 in amino acids: CASTRGEYGEQYF. CDR3 DNA sequence: TGTGCCAGCACCAGGGGAGAATACGGCGAGCAGTACTTC.